These 10 T cell receptor beta chains share one sample of origin, sequenced in a study of blood T cell repertoires in COVID-19. Only in-frame clones appear in the TCRdb table, and some are missing; sequencing was by immunoSEQ multiplex PCR. The sample contains about 250,000 clones, approximately 79% of which appear only once. The sequencing input was peripheral blood. The receptors shown here come from a woman aged 40 to 55 with active or convalescent COVID-19.

The rearrangement links TRBV29-1 to TRBJ1-1; D is possibly TRBD1 (5 bases). Trimming stripped 6 bases from V and 10 bases from J, with 21 bases between. Germline V lookup: CDR1 SQVTM, CDR2 ANQGSEA. CDR3 length equals 13 residues. In DNA form, the CDR3 reads TGCAGCGTGGCCGGGCAGGGATTTCCTACAGCTTTCTTT. Translated, it gives CSVAGQGFPTAFF.

This sequence joins TRBV6-5 and TRBJ2-2; TRBD1 matches 7 bases. The CDR3 covers 14 residues. Germline CDR1 reads MNHEY; CDR2 reads SVGAGI. V shed 8 bases, J shed 2 bases, and the junction held 5 bases outside the gene matches. CDR3 in DNA: TGTGCCAGCTCTACAGGGGACAACACCGGGGAGCTGTTTTTT. This translates into CASSTGDNTGELFF.

The chain links TRBV5-8 to TRBJ1-2; D is undetermined. Trimming cost V 7 bases and J 0 bases, with 13 bases left between them. Germline CDR1 and CDR2: SGHTS and YDEGEE. CDR3 length equals 14 residues. DNA of the CDR3: TGTGCCAGCCCAACGGGTGGATCTAACTATGGCTACACCTTC. Translated, it gives CASPTGGSNYGYTF.

The chain carries TRBV6-6 and TRBJ1-5; D possibly corresponds to TRBD1 (6 bases). This CDR3 spans 15 amino acids. Trimming removed 0 bases at V and 4 bases at J, with 10 bases between. Germline V gene sequence: CDR1 MNHNY, CDR2 SVGAGI (reference sequence). CDR3 sequence (DNA): TGTGCCAGCAGTTACTCCAGGGGTGGAAATCAGCCCCAGCATTTT. This sequence encodes CASSYSRGGNQPQHF.

The chain links TRBV30 to TRBJ2-7, with 8 nucleotides matching TRBD1. Germline-derived CDR1 and CDR2 are GTSNPN and SVGIG (reference sequence). The CDR3 length is 14 residues. Unmatched junction bases numbered 8, after V lost 4 bases and J lost 3 bases. CDR3: CAWTARTGFYEQYF. Written as DNA, the CDR3 is TGTGCCTGGACGGCTCGGACAGGGTTCTACGAGCAGTACTTC.

The chain links TRBV2 to TRBJ1-6; TRBD1 matches 10 bases. CDR1 is SNHLY and CDR2 is FYNNEI in the germline V gene. V gave up 8 bases and J gave up 10 bases; unmatched junction bases: 8. The CDR3 spans 14 residues. As DNA, the CDR3 is TGTGCCAGCGGTACCCGGACAGGGGGATCACCCCTCCACTTT. Amino acids: CASGTRTGGSPLHF.

This clone occurred a few times. This sequence joins TRBV19 and TRBJ2-1; D is possibly TRBD1 (6 bases). The CDR3 extends over 14 amino acids. Trimming took 3 bases from V and 9 from J, leaving 15 bases between them. Germline V gene data show CDR1 as LNHDA and CDR2 as SQIVND (reference sequence). CDR3 nucleotides: TGTGCCAGTAGTATCAGGCTAGGGGGTGGTGAGCAGTTCTTC. This gives the protein CASSIRLGGGEQFF.

In this sample, this clone turned up many times. Compared with germline, one end of the junction differs, possibly owing to a read error. The chain combines TRBV15 with TRBJ1-5; D ambiguous. CDR1 LNHNV and CDR2 YYDKDF come from the germline V gene (reference sequence). The length of the CDR3 is 14 residues. CDR3 DNA sequence: TGTGCAACCAGGTATTCGGGTGTCAATCAGCCCCAGCATTTT. It is translated as CATRYSGVNQPQHF.

J is TRBJ1-2 and V is TRBV4-2; 8 nucleotides align to TRBD1. Germline V lookup: CDR1 LGHNA, CDR2 YNFKEQ. This CDR3 comprises 16 residues. V was pared by 5 bases and J by 3 bases, with 11 bases of the junction left unmatched. The CDR3 spells CASSVPLQGADYGYTF. The DNA for the CDR3 is TGTGCCAGCAGCGTCCCCCTCCAGGGGGCGGACTATGGCTACACCTTC.

This clone occurred a few times. V and J are TRBV7-6 and TRBJ2-2; 8 bases are shared with TRBD2. The CDR3 spans 16 residues. CDR1 is SGHVS and CDR2 is FNYEAQ in the germline V gene. The J segment lost 8 bases and the V segment lost 5 bases, leaving 13 bases of the junction unmatched. The CDR3 sequence is CASSRRPTSETGELFF. The CDR3 bases are TGTGCCAGCAGCCGAAGACCGACTAGCGAAACAGGGGAGCTGTTTTTT.